The 6 T cell receptor beta chains below were found in one sample sequenced in a study of identical twins. TCRdb itself ran the 5' RACE reads through MiXCR, one entry per CDR3 protein. The table shows hundreds of thousands of distinct CDR3 sequences, with roughly 9% occurring only once. Another study also made use of these data, one on yellow fever vaccine responses in identical twins.

Sequencing was carried out using CD8+ T cells sorted from blood. These receptors all come from a young woman in good health.

This clonotype was observed a handful of times. The chain is built from TRBV13 and TRBJ2-1; 7 nucleotides line up with TRBD1. Germline CDR1 PRHDT, CDR2 FYEKMQ (reference sequence). V was pared by 3 bases and J by 4 bases, with 3 bases of the junction left unmatched. The CDR3 covers 14 residues. CDR3 bases: TGTGCCAGCAGCTTTGGGACAGAATACAATGAGCAGTTCTTC. As protein: CASSFGTEYNEQFF.

This rearrangement joins TRBV5-1 to TRBJ2-5; weak D call: TRBD1 (6 bases). Germline V gives CDR1 SGHRS, CDR2 YFSETQ. CDR3 length equals 15 residues. V lost 4 bases, J lost 5 bases, and 18 bases lay in between. CDR3 coding DNA: TGCGCCAGCAGCGGGGGCACGGGTTCTTTGGAGACCCAGTACTTC. This sequence encodes CASSGGTGSLETQYF.

The rearrangement links TRBV6-5 to TRBJ2-1; D is possibly TRBD1 or TRBD2 (5 bases each). Germline CDR1 MNHEY, CDR2 SVGAGI. The CDR3 spans 14 residues. The germline V and J ends were trimmed by 0 bases and 9 bases, with 12 bases remaining between them. The CDR3 spells CASSYSGTPTEQFF. DNA of the CDR3: TGTGCCAGCAGTTACTCCGGGACCCCTACTGAGCAGTTCTTC.

Many counts were recorded for this clonotype. The chain employs TRBV20-1 and TRBJ2-1; D remains ambiguous. The ends were cut back, 2 bases at V and 0 bases at J, with 5 bases in the middle. Germline V gene sequence: CDR1 DFQATT, CDR2 SNEGSKA (reference sequence). The CDR3 has 13 residues. The CDR3 DNA is TGCAGTGCTAGAAGGGACTCCTACAATGAGCAGTTCTTC. It encodes CSARRDSYNEQFF.

This clonotype was recorded many times. The chain is built from TRBV5-5 and TRBJ2-7; the D is unclear. This CDR3 has 14 amino acids. V was shortened by 0 bases and J by 3 bases, with 10 bases between the two germline ends. Germline assignment: CDR1 SGHKS and CDR2 YYEKEE (reference sequence). The CDR3 is CASSLEGRLYEQYF. CDR3 nucleotides: TGTGCCAGCAGCTTGGAAGGTCGGCTCTACGAGCAGTACTTC. The entire variable domain, with the rest obtained from reference TRBV5-5 and TRBJ2-7, is as follows: DAGVTQSPTHLIKTRGQQVTLRCSPISGHKSVSWYQQVLGQGPQFIFQYYEKEERGRGNFPDRFSARQFPNYSSELNVNALLLGDSALYLCASSLEGRLYEQYFGPGTRLTVT.

This clonotype has a handful of counts. V and J are TRBV15 and TRBJ2-7, with 7 bases identical to TRBD2. J was trimmed by 7 bases and V by 0 bases; bases with no gene match: 15. Germline lookup yields CDR1 LNHNV and CDR2 YYDKDF (reference sequence). The CDR3 loop spans 17 amino acids. CDR3 loop: CATSRDSLSGTVEEQYF. Here the CDR3 DNA reads TGTGCCACCAGCAGAGATTCCTTAAGCGGGACGGTCGAGGAGCAGTACTTC.